The 10 T cell receptor beta chains listed next were all sequenced from one sample in a study of T-cell memory formation after mild COVID-19. Each CDR3 protein gets one entry after TCRdb re-called the 5' RACE reads with MiXCR. The sample lists about 350,000 distinct CDR3 sequences, approximately 15% occurring once. The sequenced sample was PBMCs or a T cell subset sorted from them (not recorded which). The receptor source for this set is a man aged 18 to 35 who had mild COVID-19 (a few samples of this study predate the infection). Cell type and time point are not known.

This clonotype was counted at least ten times. V gene TRBV7-2 combines with J gene TRBJ1-2; 9 bases line up with TRBD1. The CDR3 spans 13 residues. The V gene end was trimmed by 7 bases and the J gene end by 5 bases; junction bases not matched to a gene: 5. Per germline, CDR1 SGHTA and CDR2 FQGNSA. The CDR3 loop is CASTTGTGYGYTF. The CDR3 region has the DNA TGTGCCAGCACCACCGGGACAGGGTATGGCTACACCTTC.

This clonotype has more than one count but fewer than ten. The chain combines TRBV7-2 with TRBJ2-3; 8 bases line up with TRBD2. J gave up 6 bases and V 5 bases, and 10 bases lay outside the gene matches. The V gene's germline CDR1 is SGHTA and CDR2 FQGNSA. The CDR3 loop spans 15 amino acids. The DNA of the CDR3 is TGTGCCAGCAGCCTTAACGGGGGGGCGTTGGATACGCAGTATTTT. This gives the protein CASSLNGGALDTQYF.

In this sample, this clonotype turned up once. The chain employs TRBV9 and TRBJ2-3; 10 bases fit TRBD2. The germline V gene encodes CDR1 SGDLS and CDR2 YYNGEE. Germline trimming cut 4 bases from V and 4 bases from J; bases unmatched to any gene: 9. This CDR3 spans 16 amino acids. The CDR3: CASSPLAGGTADTQYF. CDR3 DNA sequence: TGTGCCAGCAGCCCATTAGCGGGAGGAACGGCAGATACGCAGTATTTT.

In its sample, this clonotype was seen a few times. V and J are TRBV4-1 and TRBJ1-1; D call uncertain. Trimming removed 8 bases from V and 1 base from J, with 17 bases in between. The CDR3 consists of 15 residues. From germline, CDR1 is MGHRA and CDR2 YSYEKL. The chain's CDR3 is CASLSPLHRNTEAFF. CDR3 DNA sequence: TGCGCCAGCCTTTCTCCCTTACACAGGAACACTGAAGCTTTCTTT.

The sample holds a few counts of this clonotype. The chain is built from TRBV7-3 and TRBJ2-3, with D unresolved. Germline V lookup: CDR1 SGHTA, CDR2 FQGTGA. Trimming took off 6 bases at V and 6 bases at J, with 13 bases between the two ends. This CDR3 region has 13 residues. CDR3 sequence reads: CASSRTAVDTQYF. CDR3 in DNA: TGTGCCAGCAGTCGGACGGCCGTGGATACGCAGTATTTT.

In this sample, this clonotype turned up a few times. The chain recombines TRBV5-1 with TRBJ2-3, with 13 bases aligning to TRBD2. The CDR3 has 18 amino acids. V lost 3 bases to trimming and J lost 2 bases; unmatched junction nucleotides: 9. Germline CDR1 is SGHRS and CDR2 is YFSETQ. This chain's CDR3 is CASSSGLAGAKYTDTQYF. The CDR3 region has the DNA TGCGCCAGCAGCTCCGGACTAGCGGGGGCGAAATACACAGATACGCAGTATTTT.

CDR3 in DNA: TGCGCCAGCAGCCAACGCCTGACAGGCACCCAAGAGACCCAGTACTTC. Its translation is CASSQRLTGTQETQYF. The rearrangement joins TRBV4-1 to TRBJ2-5; a possible D gene is TRBD1 (6 bases). Germline CDR1 and CDR2: MGHRA and YSYEKL. This CDR3 is built from 16 residues. V lost 2 bases and J lost 1, with 14 bases in between.

This clonotype was seen more than once but under ten times. The chain's CDR3 is CASSLRGQGTAGNEQFF. The CDR3 DNA reads TGTGCCAGCAGTTTACGGGGACAGGGGACGGCCGGGAATGAGCAGTTCTTC. The rearrangement joins TRBV12-3 or TRBV12-4 to TRBJ2-1; 10 bases map to TRBD1. The trim removed 2 bases at V and 7 bases at J, leaving 11 bases unmatched. This CDR3 has 17 amino acids.

J is TRBJ1-5 and V is TRBV4-3; possible D gene TRBD1, 6 bases. The germline V gene has CDR1 LGHNA and CDR2 YSLEER. The CDR3 has 14 amino acids. Trimming took 0 bases from V and 6 from J, leaving 9 bases between them. The CDR3 loop reads CASSQDQGRQPQHF. The CDR3 nucleotides are TGCGCCAGCAGCCAAGATCAGGGGCGTCAGCCCCAGCATTTT.

This clonotype showed up just a few times. The genes are TRBV9 and TRBJ2-4; the D gene is possibly TRBD1 (6 bases). The germline V and J ends were trimmed by 0 bases and 9 bases, with 13 bases remaining between them. There are 14 residues in the CDR3. Germline values: CDR1 SGDLS, CDR2 YYNGEE. For the CDR3, the DNA is TGTGCCAGCAGCGTAGAGGGACAAACGCGCATTCAGTACTTC. This encodes CASSVEGQTRIQYF.